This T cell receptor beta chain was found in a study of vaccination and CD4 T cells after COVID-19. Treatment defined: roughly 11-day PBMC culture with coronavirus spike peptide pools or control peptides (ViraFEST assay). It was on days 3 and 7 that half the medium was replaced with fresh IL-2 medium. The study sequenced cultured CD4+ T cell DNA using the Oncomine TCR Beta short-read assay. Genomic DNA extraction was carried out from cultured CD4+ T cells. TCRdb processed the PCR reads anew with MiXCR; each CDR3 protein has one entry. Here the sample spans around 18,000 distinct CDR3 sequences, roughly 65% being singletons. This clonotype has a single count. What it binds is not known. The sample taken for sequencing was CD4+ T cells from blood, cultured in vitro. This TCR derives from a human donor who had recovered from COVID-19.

The CDR3 nucleotides are TGCAGTGCTAGTAACCGGGAGATTGTCCACGAGACCCAGTACTTC. It yields the protein CSASNREIVHETQYF. The gene calls are TRBV20-1 and TRBJ2-5; perhaps TRBD2 as D (6 bases). The V gene's germline CDR1 is DFQATT and CDR2 SNEGSKA (reference sequence). CDR3 length: 15 amino acids. Trimming pared 3 bases from V and 5 bases from J, leaving 19 bases between.